A single sample is the source of the 32 T cell receptor beta chains below, sequenced in a study of T cells in Graves' hyperthyroidism and ophthalmopathy. It was RNA transcripts that yielded the amplified TCR beta CDR3 regions. Primed by the HTBI set, a first-round RT-PCR was run on the TCR CDR3. TCRdb processed the multiplex PCR reads anew with MiXCR; each CDR3 protein has one entry. The table shows hundreds of thousands of distinct CDR3 sequences, with 17% occurring only once. Sequenced: blood. The receptors originated from a woman aged 18-29 years with Graves' ophthalmopathy.

This clonotype turned up a few times. This chain links TRBV7-9 with TRBJ1-2, with unresolved D. Per germline, CDR1 SEHNR and CDR2 FQNEAQ (reference sequence). Between the trimmed V and J ends, which lost 6 bases and 3 bases, there was a span of 14 bases. This CDR3 is 14 amino acids long. In DNA, the CDR3 is TGTGCCAGCAGACCAACTGACGGACACTATGGCTACACCTTC. Its protein is CASRPTDGHYGYTF.

This clonotype has ten or more counts. This chain connects TRBV30 to TRBJ2-7; no reliable D call. This CDR3 has 15 amino acids. The V gene's germline CDR1 is GTSNPN and CDR2 SVGIG (reference sequence). V was shortened by 2 bases and J by 2 bases, with 16 bases between the two germline ends. This chain's CDR3 is CAWSSTTDATYEQYF. The CDR3 DNA is TGTGCCTGGAGTAGCACTACCGATGCCACCTACGAGCAGTACTTC. Filled out from reference TRBV30 and TRBJ2-7, the complete variable domain reads SQTIHQWPATLVQPVGSPLSLECTVEGTSNPNLYWYRQAAGRGLQLLFYSVGIGQISSEVPQNLSASRPQDRQFILSSKKLLLSDSGFYLCAWSSTTDATYEQYFGPGTRLTVT.

This sequence joins TRBV10-3 and TRBJ1-2; possible D gene TRBD1, 6 bases. Per germline, CDR1 ENHRY and CDR2 SYGVKD. V lost 6 bases and J lost 4, with 15 bases in between. CDR3 length equals 14 residues. CDR3 region: CAIRGGGNSYGYTF. In nucleotides, the CDR3 is TGTGCCATCAGAGGGGGGGGAAACAGCTATGGCTACACCTTC.

At least ten counts were recorded for this clonotype. The chain employs TRBV3-1 and TRBJ2-1; the match to TRBD2 covers 11 bases. Unmatched junction bases numbered 5, after V lost 3 bases and J lost 4 bases. The V gene's germline CDR1 is LGHDT and CDR2 YNNKEL (reference sequence). There are 16 residues in the CDR3. The CDR3 sequence: CASSHRLAGRYNEQFF. The CDR3 DNA sequence: TGTGCCAGCAGCCACAGACTAGCGGGGAGATACAATGAGCAGTTCTTC.

The table lists this clonotype with many counts. The rearrangement joins TRBV5-1 to TRBJ2-3; 9 bases match TRBD2. V was clipped by 0 bases and J by 1 base; unmatched bases: 3. This CDR3 is 16 amino acids long. Germline CDR1 SGHRS, CDR2 YFSETQ. CDR3 coding DNA: TGCGCCAGCAGCTTGGTACTAGCGGGCGGCACAGATACGCAGTATTTT. It encodes CASSLVLAGGTDTQYF.

The chain links TRBV27 to TRBJ2-5, with 12 bases identical to TRBD1. This CDR3 has 18 amino acids. Germline trimming cut 2 bases from V and 5 bases from J; bases unmatched to any gene: 12. Germline values: CDR1 MNHEY, CDR2 SMNVEV (reference sequence). The CDR3 nucleotides read TGTGCCAGCAGTTTAGGGAACGGGGGACAGGGGGCTCGGGAGACCCAGTACTTC. The encoded protein is CASSLGNGGQGARETQYF.

This clonotype was seen more than once but under ten times. The rearrangement joins TRBV4-1 to TRBJ2-1; 7 nucleotides align to TRBD2. This CDR3 is 15 amino acids long. Germline CDR1 reads MGHRA; CDR2 reads YSYEKL. V lost 1 base and J lost 8; bases outside the gene matches: 8. The CDR3 here is CASSQVLAAHDEQFF. In DNA, the CDR3 is TGCGCCAGCAGCCAAGTGCTAGCGGCTCACGATGAGCAGTTCTTC.

The V call is TRBV7-9, the J call TRBJ2-7; 14 positions agree with TRBD2. V lost 5 bases to trimming and J lost 2 bases; unmatched junction nucleotides: 8. CDR1 is SEHNR, CDR2 FQNEAQ, per germline (reference sequence). The CDR3 has 17 amino acids. Written as DNA, the CDR3 is TGTGCCAGCAGCCCTGGGACTAGCGGGAGTCAAACCTACGAGCAGTACTTC. Protein: CASSPGTSGSQTYEQYF.

The chain recombines TRBV5-4 with TRBJ2-2, with D uncertain. CDR3 length: 14 amino acids. Trimming took 1 base from V and 4 from J, leaving 8 bases between them. CDR1 and CDR2 from the germline V gene are SGHNT and YYREEE (reference sequence). The CDR3 sequence: CASSLPDITGELFF. The CDR3, as DNA: TGTGCCAGCAGCTTGCCAGATATCACCGGGGAGCTGTTTTTT.

This clonotype was seen many times. This rearrangement joins TRBV6-2 or TRBV6-3 to TRBJ2-5, with 15 bases identical to TRBD2. The CDR3 runs to 15 residues. Germline assignment: CDR1 MNHEY and CDR2 SVGEGT. V was clipped by 4 bases and J by 4 bases; unmatched bases: 1. The CDR3 loop is CASSWTSGGAETQYF. The CDR3 DNA reads as TGTGCCAGCAGTTGGACTAGCGGGGGGGCAGAGACCCAGTACTTC.

This clonotype was seen repeatedly, ten times or more. V is TRBV7-3 and J is TRBJ2-2; no reliable D call. Germline-derived CDR1 and CDR2 are SGHTA and FQGTGA. V was pared by 4 bases and J by 5 bases, with 14 bases between. The CDR3 length is 15 residues. CDR3 loop: CASSSQTGVTGELFF. CDR3 nucleotide sequence: TGTGCCAGCAGCTCCCAGACGGGTGTTACCGGGGAGCTGTTTTTT. The entire variable domain, with the rest obtained from reference TRBV7-3 and TRBJ2-2, is as follows: GAGVSQTPSNKVTEKGKYVELRCDPISGHTALYWYRQSLGQGPEFLIYFQGTGAADDSGLPNDRFFAVRPEGSVSTLKIQRTERGDSAVYLCASSSQTGVTGELFFGEGSRLTVL.

This clonotype was seen ten or more times. CDR3 bases: TGTGCCAGCAGCGATAAAGGGAGAACCTGGGGTGAAGCTTTCTTT. This codes for CASSDKGRTWGEAFF. This chain connects TRBV5-6 to TRBJ1-1, with D unclear. CDR3 length: 15 residues. Trimming cost V 4 bases and J 7 bases, with 20 bases left between them. CDR1 and CDR2 from the germline V gene are SGHDT and YYEEEE. Full variable domain (rest looked up from reference TRBV5-6 and TRBJ1-1): DAGVTQSPTHLIKTRGQQVTLRCSPKSGHDTVSWYQQALGQGPQFIFQYYEEEERQRGNFPDRFSGHQFPNYSSELNVNALLLGDSALYLCASSDKGRTWGEAFFGQGTRLTVV.

Remarks on this clonotype: A read error may be the cause here, since a much bigger clone is one base away. The V call is TRBV7-8, the J call TRBJ1-1, with D maybe TRBD1 (5 bases). The V gene lost 10 bases and the J gene lost 4 bases, with 16 bases spanning the gap. This CDR3 is built from 13 residues. Germline V gene lookup returns CDR1 SGHVS and CDR2 FQNEAQ. The chain's CDR3 is CAIRLRAGTEAFF. Here the CDR3 DNA reads TGTGCCATCAGACTCAGGGCGGGCACTGAAGCTTTCTTT.

This clonotype has at least ten counts. The chain is built from TRBV28 and TRBJ1-2, with TRBD1 as a possible D gene (6 bases). Germline CDR1 is MDHEN and CDR2 is SYDVKM. There are 15 residues in the CDR3. Trimming cost V 3 bases and J 2 bases, with 13 bases left between them. CDR3 nucleotides: TGTGCCAGCAGTTTTCAGGGGACGGCAAACTATGGCTACACCTTC. This encodes CASSFQGTANYGYTF.

This clonotype was found a few times. This chain uses TRBV24-1 with TRBJ1-5; D might be TRBD1 (5 bases). V was trimmed by 3 bases and J by 6 bases, leaving 14 bases between them. The CDR3 has 15 amino acids. The germline gives CDR1 KGHDR, CDR2 SFDVKD. The CDR3 nucleotides are TGTGCCACCAGTGATAGTCGGGGGTCGGGTCAGCCCCAGCATTTT. It encodes CATSDSRGSGQPQHF.

Ten or more counts support this clonotype. The rearrangement joins TRBV4-3 to TRBJ1-5, with a weak D call TRBD1 (5 bases). The CDR3 is made up of 15 amino acids. Germline-derived CDR1 and CDR2 are LGHNA and YSLEER. Trimming left V 0 bases short and J 7 bases short, with 13 bases between. The CDR3 spells CASSQDGDSLQPQHF. In DNA form, the CDR3 reads TGCGCCAGCAGCCAAGATGGCGACAGTTTGCAGCCCCAGCATTTT.

This clonotype was detected a few times. The chain's CDR3 is CASSRGGGNTIYF. For the CDR3, the DNA is TGTGCCAGCAGTAGGGGGGGAGGAAACACCATATATTTT. The chain carries TRBV7-2 and TRBJ1-3, with a weak D call TRBD1 (6 bases). Germline CDR1 reads SGHTA; CDR2 reads FQGNSA. The CDR3 is 13 amino acids. With 6 bases removed from V and 4 bases from J, the gap between germline ends came to 10 bases. Supplemented by reference TRBV7-2 and TRBJ1-3, the full variable domain reads GAGVSQSPSNKVTEKGKDVELRCDPISGHTALYWYRQSLGQGLEFLIYFQGNSAPDKSGLPSDRFSAERTGGSVSTLTIQRTQQEDSAVYLCASSRGGGNTIYFGEGSWLTVV.

This clonotype appeared many times. The chain couples TRBV28 to TRBJ2-3, with D perhaps being TRBD1 or TRBD2 (5 bases each). The CDR3 runs to 18 residues. V was clipped by 8 bases and J by 0 bases, with 24 bases between them. Germline values: CDR1 MDHEN, CDR2 SYDVKM. CDR3: CASQPPRGAYSSTDTQYF. The CDR3 DNA is TGTGCCAGCCAACCCCCTAGAGGGGCCTACTCTAGCACAGATACGCAGTATTTT.

This clonotype was counted between two and nine times. The J gene is TRBJ2-1, the V gene TRBV5-6; 10 bases fit TRBD2. The CDR3 has 16 residues. Germline CDR1 SGHDT, CDR2 YYEEEE. The V gene end was trimmed by 0 bases and the J gene end by 4 bases; junction bases not matched to a gene: 4. The CDR3 bases are TGTGCCAGCAGCTTGGGGGGGACTAGCGATTACAATGAGCAGTTCTTC. Translation gives CASSLGGTSDYNEQFF.

The table lists this clonotype with a few counts. The CDR3 nucleotides are TGTGCCAGCAGTCTTAGCGGGGGAGACACCGGGGAGCTGTTTTTT. This codes for CASSLSGGDTGELFF. The chain has TRBV28 and TRBJ2-2; 9 positions agree with TRBD2. Per germline, CDR1 MDHEN and CDR2 SYDVKM. Trimming took 5 bases from V and 3 from J; bases not matched to a gene: 4. This CDR3 is built from 15 residues.

This clonotype has ten or more counts. The chain carries TRBV28 and TRBJ1-1; D is ambiguous. V lost 3 bases and J lost 11, with 22 bases in between. Germline-derived CDR1 and CDR2 are MDHEN and SYDVKM. CDR3 length: 15 amino acids. The CDR3 nucleotides read TGTGCCAGCAGTTTGTATGGTCAGGCGCGGGCTGCGGCTTTCTTT. As protein: CASSLYGQARAAAFF.

The V call is TRBV3-1, the J call TRBJ2-2; 10 bases match TRBD2. Trimming at V came to 3 bases and at J to 6 bases, leaving 10 bases not matched to a gene. The CDR3 totals 17 residues. Germline assignment: CDR1 LGHDT and CDR2 YNNKEL (reference sequence). Written as DNA, the CDR3 is TGTGCCAGCAGCCACGATAGCGGGAGGACCGGGGCCGGGGAGCTGTTTTTT. Encoded protein: CASSHDSGRTGAGELFF.

This clonotype occurred many times. V usage is TRBV2 and J usage is TRBJ1-4, with D unclear. The CDR3 loop spans 15 amino acids. CDR1 SNHLY and CDR2 FYNNEI come from the germline V gene. V was clipped by 8 bases and J by 7 bases, with 20 bases between them. This CDR3 is CASGTVSWSSEKLFF. The CDR3 region has the DNA TGTGCCAGCGGAACCGTAAGTTGGAGCTCTGAAAAACTGTTTTTT.

This clonotype showed up many times. V and J are TRBV2 and TRBJ2-2, with TRBD1 matching 7 bases. CDR1 SNHLY and CDR2 FYNNEI come from the germline V gene. The CDR3 covers 15 residues. J was trimmed by 6 bases and V by 6 bases; bases with no gene match: 10. The CDR3 nucleotides read TGTGCCAGCAGAAATACAGGGGCATTGGCCGGGGAGCTGTTTTTT. It is translated as CASRNTGALAGELFF.

A few counts support this clonotype. The rearrangement uses TRBV7-2 and TRBJ2-4; 10 bases line up with TRBD2. The CDR3 is 17 residues long. Losses at the gene ends were 1 base for V and 4 bases for J; bases not matched to a gene: 7. In germline, CDR1 is SGHTA, CDR2 FQGNSA. The chain's CDR3 is CASSLVRAGGPKNIQYF. The CDR3 nucleotides read TGTGCCAGCAGCTTAGTTAGAGCGGGAGGGCCAAAAAACATTCAGTACTTC.

This clonotype has a count of ten or more. The chain recombines TRBV3-1 with TRBJ2-7; 11 nucleotides align to TRBD2. The CDR3 has 14 residues. The J segment lost 3 bases and the V segment lost 5 bases, leaving 3 bases of the junction unmatched. CDR1 is LGHDT and CDR2 is YNNKEL in the germline V gene (reference sequence). For the CDR3, the DNA is TGTGCCAGCAGCTTCGGACTAGCGGGCTACGAGCAGTACTTC. Its protein is CASSFGLAGYEQYF.

There are many counts of this clonotype. This sequence joins TRBV20-1 and TRBJ2-7; 8 nucleotides line up with TRBD1. The CDR3 totals 15 residues. CDR1 and CDR2 (germline): DFQATT, SNEGSKA (reference sequence). V was clipped by 3 bases and J by 7 bases; unmatched bases: 14. DNA for the CDR3: TGCAGTGCTAGGGGGGGAGACAGGGGCTTTTTGGAGCAGTACTTC. This sequence encodes CSARGGDRGFLEQYF.

This clonotype was seen a few times. CDR3: CATSRNIGGDRNTIYF. CDR3 bases: TGTGCCACCAGCAGAAACATAGGGGGGGATAGAAACACCATATATTTT. The chain combines TRBV15 with TRBJ1-3; D perhaps matches TRBD1 (6 bases). V gave up 2 bases and J gave up 5 bases, with 16 bases separating them. Germline V CDR1 and CDR2: LNHNV, YYDKDF (reference sequence). The CDR3 spans 16 residues.

To note about this clonotype: A much larger clonotype is one base distant, so this may be a read error. The chain couples TRBV9 to TRBJ1-6, with 8 nucleotides matching TRBD1. The V gene end was trimmed by 0 bases and the J gene end by 5 bases; junction bases not matched to a gene: 1. Per the germline V gene, CDR1 is SGDLS and CDR2 is YYNGEE. The CDR3 contains 15 residues. The CDR3 bases are TGTGCCAGCAGCGTAGTGGACAGGGATAATTCACCCCTCCACTTT. It encodes CASSVVDRDNSPLHF.

As for this clonotype: Possible read error: a much larger clone is one base away. This chain connects TRBV12-5 to TRBJ2-1; 7 bases are a match to TRBD2. The J call may be wrong; the DNA end is better matched by TRBJ2-7. This CDR3 comprises 15 residues. In germline, CDR1 is LGHNT, CDR2 FRNRAP. CDR3 sequence: CASGLGLAEDNEQYF. The CDR3 DNA sequence: TGTGCTAGTGGTTTGGGGCTAGCGGAGGACAATGAGCAGTACTTC.

The V gene is TRBV4-2, the J gene TRBJ2-6; D is uncertain. Germline CDR1 is LGHNA and CDR2 is YNFKEQ. V was shortened by 1 base and J by 0 bases, with 7 bases between the two germline ends. The CDR3 is 16 residues long. The CDR3 nucleotides are TGTGCCAGCAGCCAAGTTGAGGACTCTGGGGCCAACGTCCTGACTTTC. Translation gives CASSQVEDSGANVLTF.

This clonotype was recorded once. V and J are TRBV20-1 and TRBJ2-7; D might be TRBD1 (5 bases). Between the trimmed V and J ends, which lost 1 base and 7 bases, there was a span of 11 bases. The germline gives CDR1 DFQATT, CDR2 SNEGSKA (reference sequence). The CDR3 totals 12 residues. CDR3 loop: CSARGVGQEQYF. The CDR3 DNA follows: TGCAGTGCTAGAGGAGTGGGGCAGGAGCAGTACTTC.